The entry below describes one TCR beta chain. CDR1 MNHNY and CDR2 SVGAGI come from the germline V gene (reference sequence). V lost 7 bases and J lost 1, with 17 bases in between. The CDR3 is 16 amino acids. This sample stems from a study of OX40 agonist ivuxolimab in advanced cancers. TCRdb's copy holds only in-frame clones and misses some; the assay was immunoSEQ multiplex PCR. The table records approximately 33,000 clones, 90% to 95% of them present only once. The sequencing used CD4+ or CD8+ T cells sorted from blood, collected in a trial of the OX40 agonist ivuxolimab. This sequence originates from an adult with an advanced solid tumor such as melanoma, head and neck, liver or kidney cancer. V and J are TRBV6-6 and TRBJ1-5; tentatively, D is TRBD1 (5 bases). CDR3 nucleotides: TGTGCCAGCATCCACCCCAGGGTATCGAGCAATCAGCCCCAGCATTTT. Its translation is CASIHPRVSSNQPQHF.